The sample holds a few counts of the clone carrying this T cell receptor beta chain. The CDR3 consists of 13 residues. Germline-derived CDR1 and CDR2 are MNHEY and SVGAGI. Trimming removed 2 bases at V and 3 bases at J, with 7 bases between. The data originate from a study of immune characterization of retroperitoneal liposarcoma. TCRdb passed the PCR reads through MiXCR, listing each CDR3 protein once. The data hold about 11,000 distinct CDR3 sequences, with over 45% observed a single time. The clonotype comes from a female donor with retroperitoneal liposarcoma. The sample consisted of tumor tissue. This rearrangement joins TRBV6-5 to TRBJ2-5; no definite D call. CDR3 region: CASSYGPEETQYF. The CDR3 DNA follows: TGTGCCAGCAGTTACGGGCCTGAAGAGACCCAGTACTTC.